Sequencing of this TCR beta chain was carried out in a study of blood T cell repertoires in COVID-19. The overall study: Sites in the United States, Italy and Spain provided acute and convalescent COVID-19 samples.

TCRdb's copy holds only in-frame clones and misses some; the assay was immunoSEQ multiplex PCR. The table records about 150,000 clones, approximately 86% of them present only once. CDR1 and CDR2 (germline): SEHNR, FQNEAQ (reference sequence). The CDR3 length is 15 residues. Trimming removed 5 bases from V and 3 bases from J; junction bases left unmatched: 6. The sample holds one count of this clone. V usage is TRBV7-9 and J usage is TRBJ1-4, with TRBD1 matching 7 bases. The sample taken for sequencing was peripheral blood. The receptor's source is a woman aged 55-69 years with active or convalescent COVID-19. CDR3 nucleotide sequence: TGTGCCAGCAGCCTTCAGACAGGGCCTAATGAAAAACTGTTTTTT. Translating it yields CASSLQTGPNEKLFF.